This TCR beta chain was sequenced for a study of Ad26.COV2.S vaccination and SARS-CoV-2 variants. At the level of the study: COV1001, an Ad26.COV2.S trial, supplied this vaccine-arm donor.

Sequencing was performed with immunoSEQ multiplex PCR; in TCRdb, only in-frame clones are kept and a portion is missing. Among 300,000 to 350,000 clones listed, roughly 90% were seen once. As for treatment: roughly 20 received Ad26.COV2.S at low or high dose, single or two shots; several received placebo; per-sample allocation not given. It was on day 63 after the first vaccine or placebo injection that samples were taken. This clone was counted once. The TCR originated in a person between 18 and 60 years old who received the Ad26.COV2.S COVID-19 vaccine or a placebo. The starting material was peripheral blood, obtained in a trial of Ad26.COV2.S vaccine versus placebo.

The CDR3 DNA reads TGTGCCAGCAGTGAATTCGGTGCGACCAATGAGCAGTTCTTC. Translating it yields CASSEFGATNEQFF. The V gene is TRBV6-1, the J gene TRBJ2-1; the D is unclear. CDR3 length: 14 residues. Germline V gives CDR1 MNHNS, CDR2 SASEGT. V was pared by 2 bases and J by 6 bases, with 11 bases between.